Listed here are 6 T cell receptor beta chains from one sample, sequenced in a study of beta chain features in type 1 diabetes. General study points: Moderately but significantly shorter TCRB CDR3s were found in Type 1 diabetes patients in all four CD4+ subsets.

As every portion of the isolated RNA was reverse transcribed, the sequencing read expressed TCRB transcripts. TCRdb's table, derived via immunoSEQ multiplex PCR, lists solely in-frame clones and lacks some. The sample carries roughly 280,000 clones, 24% recorded once. No cognate antigen is known for these TCRs. Specimen: naive CD4+ T cells from blood. These receptors originate from a woman younger than 45 with type 1 diabetes.

This clone has only a few counts. The rearrangement joins TRBV5-1 to TRBJ2-1; TRBD2 matches at 8 bases. In germline, CDR1 is SGHRS, CDR2 YFSETQ. V shed 1 base and J 2 bases; nucleotides not matched to a gene: 2. The CDR3 contains 15 residues. DNA for the CDR3: TGCGCCAGCAGCTTGCTACTAGCGGCCTACAATGAGCAGTTCTTC. Its translation: CASSLLLAAYNEQFF.

The table lists this clone with a few counts. The rearrangement uses TRBV7-9 and TRBJ2-1; D is unresolved. Germline-derived CDR1 and CDR2 are SEHNR and FQNEAQ (reference sequence). The CDR3 spans 14 residues. The V end lost 6 bases, the J end lost 10 bases, and 19 bases lay between the germline ends. The CDR3 is CASSHDTVSTEQFF. In DNA, the CDR3 is TGTGCCAGCAGTCACGACACGGTCAGCACCGAGCAGTTCTTC.

This sequence joins TRBV19 and TRBJ1-5; maybe TRBD1 (6 bases). This CDR3 contains 13 residues. Germline lookup yields CDR1 LNHDA and CDR2 SQIVND (reference sequence). The V end was cut by 10 bases, the J end by 6 bases, with 16 bases between. CDR3 sequence: CATLQGLSQPQHF. The CDR3 bases are TGTGCCACCCTACAGGGATTAAGTCAGCCCCAGCATTTT.

This clone was seen a few times. The chain joins TRBV4-1 to TRBJ2-5, with TRBD2 matching 9 bases. V shed 2 bases, J shed 6 bases, and the junction held 7 bases outside the gene matches. Looked up from germline, CDR1 is MGHRA and CDR2 is YSYEKL. There are 15 residues in the CDR3. The CDR3 protein is CASSQMGLAIKTQYF. The CDR3 DNA reads TGCGCCAGCAGCCAAATGGGACTAGCTATAAAGACCCAGTACTTC.

The chain has TRBV6-1 and TRBJ2-1; maybe TRBD2 (5 bases). Trimming took 0 bases from V and 8 from J, leaving 5 bases between them. The CDR3 is 12 residues long. CDR1 is MNHNS, CDR2 SASEGT, per germline. This CDR3 is CASSEARDEQFF. CDR3 DNA sequence: TGTGCCAGCAGTGAAGCGAGGGATGAGCAGTTCTTC.

The rearrangement joins TRBV9 to TRBJ2-3, with 12 bases matching TRBD2. The V segment lost 0 bases and the J segment 4 bases; nucleotides outside the gene matches: 3. The CDR3 is 16 residues long. CDR1 and CDR2 from the germline V gene are SGDLS and YYNGEE. CDR3 DNA: TGTGCCAGCAGCGTAGTTCTAGCGGGAGGGTCAGATACGCAGTATTTT. Translating gives CASSVVLAGGSDTQYF.